This entry lists 22 T cell receptor beta chains sequenced from one sample in a study of sequential checkpoint blockade in melanoma. The protocol was immunoSEQ multiplex PCR, while the TCRdb copy is restricted to in-frame clones and leaves out a portion. Of roughly 12,000 clones detected, roughly 60% appear once; the ten largest clones hold 23%. This sample's treatment: randomized to nivolumab then ipilimumab (arm A) or the reverse (arm B). Sequenced here: CD8+ T cells sorted from blood (inferred from file names), sampled from a patient given nivolumab and ipilimumab in sequence. The receptors originated from a human donor with melanoma.

The chain carries TRBV27 and TRBJ2-7; 12 bases match TRBD2. From germline, CDR1 is MNHEY and CDR2 SMNVEV (reference sequence). V gave up 6 bases and J gave up 4 bases; unmatched junction bases: 1. The CDR3 contains 13 residues. The CDR3 protein is CASSLAGGYEQYF. For the CDR3, the DNA is TGTGCCAGCAGCCTAGCGGGAGGGTACGAGCAGTACTTC.

This clone was seen a few times. The chain joins TRBV7-2 to TRBJ1-1; no clear D gene. V shed 5 bases and J shed 4 bases, with 11 bases lying between them. The CDR3 spans 13 residues. The germline CDR1 and CDR2 sequences are SGHTA and FQGNSA. The CDR3 bases are TGTGCCAGCAGCCTAAAGTCTAGCACTGAAGCTTTCTTT. The encoded protein is CASSLKSSTEAFF.

This clone turned up a few times. J is TRBJ2-7 and V is TRBV2, with D unresolved. This CDR3 comprises 12 residues. Trimming removed 6 bases from V and 2 bases from J, with 8 bases in between. Looked up from germline, CDR1 is SNHLY and CDR2 is FYNNEI. The DNA of the CDR3 is TGTGCCAGCAGCTTCAGGCCCTACGAGCAGTACTTC. Its translation: CASSFRPYEQYF.

Only a few counts were recorded for this clone. J is TRBJ1-4 and V is TRBV7-9; D gene unclear. The ends were cut back, 6 bases at V and 6 bases at J, with 8 bases in the middle. The CDR3 covers 12 residues. From germline, CDR1 is SEHNR and CDR2 FQNEAQ (reference sequence). The CDR3 nucleotides read TGTGCCAGCAGTTCCCGGGATGAAAAACTGTTTTTT. Protein sequence: CASSSRDEKLFF.

This clone was counted only a few times. The chain uses TRBV28 and TRBJ1-2; TRBD1 agrees at 7 bases. CDR1 is MDHEN and CDR2 is SYDVKM in the germline V gene. The CDR3 covers 13 residues. The J segment lost 6 bases and the V segment lost 6 bases, leaving 7 bases of the junction unmatched. CDR3 sequence (DNA): TGTGCCAGCAGCCCCGGGACAGCCAATGGCTACACCTTC. This translates into CASSPGTANGYTF.

The chain has TRBV11-3 and TRBJ2-7; 9 positions agree with TRBD1. The CDR3 loop spans 14 amino acids. V lost 4 bases and J lost 5; bases outside the gene matches: 6. Germline CDR1 reads SGHNT; CDR2 reads YENEEA. The CDR3: CASSSRQGVHEQYF. CDR3 DNA: TGTGCCAGCAGCTCTAGACAGGGGGTCCACGAGCAGTACTTC.

V is TRBV2 and J is TRBJ2-2, with 10 bases matching TRBD1. Per the germline V gene, CDR1 is SNHLY and CDR2 is FYNNEI. The ends lost 7 bases at V and 4 bases at J; junction bases unmatched: 3. The CDR3 has 14 amino acids. The CDR3 is CASTDRGLTGELFF. The CDR3 nucleotides read TGTGCCAGCACTGACAGGGGGCTCACCGGGGAGCTGTTTTTT.

The V gene is TRBV19, the J gene TRBJ2-6, with D hard to call. Germline V gene sequence: CDR1 LNHDA, CDR2 SQIVND (reference sequence). Trimming removed 10 bases at V and 0 bases at J, with 7 bases between. The CDR3 runs 13 residues. CDR3 residues: CATSLSGANVLTF. The CDR3 nucleotides are TGTGCCACCTCCCTCTCTGGGGCCAACGTCCTGACTTTC. Full variable domain (outside the CDR3, taken from reference TRBV19 and TRBJ2-6): DGGITQSPKYLFRKEGQNVTLSCEQNLNHDAMYWYRQDPGQGLRLIYYSQIVNDFQKGDIAEGYSVSREKKESFPLTVTSAQKNPTAFYLCATSLSGANVLTFGAGSRLTVL.

This clone occurred a few times. The junction shows a germline mismatch at one end, possibly a read error. This rearrangement joins TRBV27 to TRBJ1-6, with TRBD1 as a possible D gene (6 bases). CDR1 MNHEY and CDR2 SMNVEV come from the germline V gene (reference sequence). This CDR3 has 14 amino acids. The CDR3 region is CASSFGTKNSPLHF. Written as DNA, the CDR3 is TGTGCCAGCAGTTTCGGGACAAAAAATTCCCCCCTCCACTTT.

The chain employs TRBV18 and TRBJ2-1; D is perhaps TRBD2 (5 bases). Trimming stripped 6 bases from V and 6 bases from J, with 9 bases between. The CDR3 extends over 12 amino acids. Germline lookup yields CDR1 KGHSH and CDR2 LQKENI. Here the CDR3 DNA reads TGTGCCAGCTCGGAGGTCTTCAATGAGCAGTTCTTC. This encodes CASSEVFNEQFF.

By share of the sample, this clone is medium-sized. The J gene is TRBJ2-7, the V gene TRBV19, with 10 nucleotides matching TRBD1. The CDR3 spans 14 residues. Germline V gene lookup returns CDR1 LNHDA and CDR2 SQIVND (reference sequence). V lost 5 bases and J lost 6; bases outside the gene matches: 7. The DNA for the CDR3 is TGTGCCAGTAGTCTAACCGGGACAGGGGCCGAGCAGTACTTC. This codes for CASSLTGTGAEQYF. The complete variable domain, with remaining parts taken from reference TRBV19 and TRBJ2-7, reads DGGITQSPKYLFRKEGQNVTLSCEQNLNHDAMYWYRQDPGQGLRLIYYSQIVNDFQKGDIAEGYSVSREKKESFPLTVTSAQKNPTAFYLCASSLTGTGAEQYFGPGTRLTVT.

Note on this clone: The identical CDR3 is also encoded by other nucleotide sequences in the sample. This chain uses TRBV28 with TRBJ1-5, with unresolved D. V lost 6 bases, J lost 1 base, and 13 bases lay in between. The CDR3 covers 15 residues. Germline CDR1 reads MDHEN; CDR2 reads SYDVKM. As DNA, the CDR3 is TGTGCCAGCAGCCTCTTTCGGGTCAGCAATCAGCCCCAGCATTTT. Amino acids: CASSLFRVSNQPQHF.

This chain uses TRBV4-3 with TRBJ2-6; weak D call: TRBD2 (5 bases). This CDR3 has 14 amino acids. Germline loops: CDR1 LGHNA, CDR2 YSLEER. Deletions cut 4 bases from V and 2 bases from J, with 6 bases between. The CDR3 region is CASSPGTGANVLTF. The CDR3 DNA follows: TGCGCCAGCAGCCCGGGGACTGGGGCCAACGTCCTGACTTTC.

This chain joins TRBV2 and TRBJ1-6; possibly TRBD1 for D (5 bases). Germline CDR1 is SNHLY and CDR2 is FYNNEI. The CDR3 consists of 13 residues. The V end lost 2 bases, the J end lost 9 bases, and 8 bases lay between the germline ends. The CDR3: CASSEIGVSPLHF. DNA of the CDR3: TGTGCCAGCAGTGAAATAGGGGTTTCACCCCTCCACTTT.

In this sample, this clone is medium-sized. This rearrangement joins TRBV9 to TRBJ1-2; 7 bases map to TRBD1. The trim removed 4 bases at V and 0 bases at J, leaving 6 bases unmatched. Germline CDR1 is SGDLS and CDR2 is YYNGEE. This CDR3 contains 15 residues. CDR3 sequence: CASSPPDRANYGYTF. CDR3 DNA: TGTGCCAGCAGCCCCCCAGACAGGGCTAACTATGGCTACACCTTC.

The chain has TRBV30 and TRBJ2-3; D gene unclear. This CDR3 spans 12 amino acids. The germline CDR1 and CDR2 sequences are GTSNPN and SVGIG (reference sequence). The ends were cut back, 5 bases at V and 3 bases at J, with 9 bases in the middle. The CDR3 nucleotides read TGTGCCTGGGGCCTAGGAACAGATACGCAGTATTTT. Protein product: CAWGLGTDTQYF. Full variable domain (rest looked up from reference TRBV30 and TRBJ2-3): SQTIHQWPATLVQPVGSPLSLECTVEGTSNPNLYWYRQAAGRGLQLLFYSVGIGQISSEVPQNLSASRPQDRQFILSSKKLLLSDSGFYLCAWGLGTDTQYFGPGTRLTVL.

The chain couples TRBV4-1 to TRBJ2-1, with 7 bases that match TRBD2. V was clipped by 0 bases and J by 8 bases; unmatched bases: 10. The CDR3 is 16 residues long. Germline V gene sequence: CDR1 MGHRA, CDR2 YSYEKL. CDR3 sequence reads: CASSQENGLGNDEQFF. The DNA for the CDR3 is TGCGCCAGCAGCCAAGAGAACGGACTAGGTAACGATGAGCAGTTCTTC.

This clone has more than one count but fewer than ten. The chain recombines TRBV7-6 with TRBJ2-3; D is possibly TRBD2 (6 bases). CDR3 size: 15 residues. Per germline, CDR1 SGHVS and CDR2 FNYEAQ. Trimming left V 0 bases short and J 6 bases short, with 13 bases between. CDR3 amino acids: CASSLAPRGVDTQYF. The CDR3, as DNA: TGTGCCAGCAGCTTAGCCCCCCGCGGGGTTGATACGCAGTATTTT.

The V and J genes are TRBV2 and TRBJ2-7, with D tentatively TRBD2 (7 bases). This CDR3 contains 15 residues. From germline, CDR1 is SNHLY and CDR2 FYNNEI. Trimming took 4 bases from V and 5 from J, leaving 18 bases between them. CDR3 sequence reads: CASSGGPKGGNEQYF. CDR3 DNA sequence: TGTGCCAGCAGTGGCGGACCCAAGGGGGGGAACGAGCAGTACTTC.

The genes are TRBV4-1 and TRBJ2-7; 7 positions agree with TRBD1. CDR3 length: 14 residues. CDR1 is MGHRA, CDR2 YSYEKL, per germline. Trimming removed 4 bases from V and 1 base from J; junction bases left unmatched: 4. For the CDR3, the DNA is TGCGCCAGCAGCCCGACGACAGGGTCCTACGAGCAGTACTTC. As protein: CASSPTTGSYEQYF.

The genes are TRBV23-1 and TRBJ1-2; 12 positions match TRBD1. TRBV23-1 is sorted into the ORF group, with uncertain function. Trimming cost V 2 bases and J 0 bases; bases outside gene matches: 1. This CDR3 is built from 16 residues. The CDR3 nucleotides read TGCGCCAGCAGTCAAGGGACAGGGGGCCCTAACTATGGCTACACCTTC. It specifies CASSQGTGGPNYGYTF.

This chain uses TRBV28 with TRBJ2-7; 8 bases match TRBD1. After removal of 7 bases from V and 3 bases from J, the junction contained 11 bases not matched to a gene. Germline V CDR1 and CDR2: MDHEN, SYDVKM. The CDR3 is made up of 15 amino acids. In nucleotides, the CDR3 is TGTGCCAGCATCACCCTCCGCGACAGGGGCTACGAGCAGTACTTC. This sequence encodes CASITLRDRGYEQYF.